This T cell receptor (beta chain) was identified in a study of CD8+CD57+ T cells in acquired aplastic anemia. General study findings and limits: For CD8+ Simpson's diversity, patients and controls showed no significant difference.

The use of genomic DNA as template underpinned the TCR beta VDJ and CDR3 profiling. TCRdb re-analysed the reads in MiXCR, keeping a single row per CDR3 protein. The sample yields roughly 300,000 distinct CDR3 sequences, around 60% seen once. Trimming removed 5 bases from V and 0 bases from J, with 14 bases in between. The CDR3 has 15 amino acids. Looked up from germline, CDR1 is LNHNV and CDR2 is YYDKDF (reference sequence). About this clonotype itself: No antigen is known for it.

The sample taken for sequencing was sorted CD4+, CD8+, or CD8+CD57+ T cells (not recorded which) from PBMCs. This receptor was obtained from a human donor with severe aplastic anemia or a healthy control (not recorded which). This sequence joins TRBV15 and TRBJ2-7; D may match TRBD1 or TRBD2 (7 bases each). The CDR3 protein is CATSGGRDSSYEQYF. CDR3 sequence (DNA): TGTGCCACCAGCGGGGGGAGGGACAGCTCCTACGAGCAGTACTTC.